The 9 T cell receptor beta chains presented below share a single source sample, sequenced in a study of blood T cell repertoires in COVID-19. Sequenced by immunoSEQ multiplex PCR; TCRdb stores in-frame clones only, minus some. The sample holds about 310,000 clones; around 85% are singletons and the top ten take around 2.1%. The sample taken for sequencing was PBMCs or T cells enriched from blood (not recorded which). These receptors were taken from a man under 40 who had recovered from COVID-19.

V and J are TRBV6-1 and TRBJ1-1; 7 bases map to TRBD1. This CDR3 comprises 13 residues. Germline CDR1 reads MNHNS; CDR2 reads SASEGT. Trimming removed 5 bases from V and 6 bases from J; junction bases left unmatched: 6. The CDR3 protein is CASSPSTGSEAFF. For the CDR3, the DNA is TGTGCCAGCAGTCCGTCGACAGGGTCTGAAGCTTTCTTT.

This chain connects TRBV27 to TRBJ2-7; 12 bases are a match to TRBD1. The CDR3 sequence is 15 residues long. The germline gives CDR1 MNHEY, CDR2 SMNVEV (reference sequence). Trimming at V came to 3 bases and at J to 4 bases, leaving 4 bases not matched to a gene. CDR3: CASSFSGQGAYEQYF. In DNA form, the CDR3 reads TGTGCCAGCAGTTTTTCGGGACAGGGGGCTTACGAGCAGTACTTC.

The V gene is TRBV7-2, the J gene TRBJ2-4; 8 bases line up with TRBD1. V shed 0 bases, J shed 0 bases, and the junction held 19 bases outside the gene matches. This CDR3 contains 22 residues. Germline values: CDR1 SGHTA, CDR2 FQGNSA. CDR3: CASSLADFRDRLLRGAKNIQYF. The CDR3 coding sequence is TGTGCCAGCAGCTTAGCAGACTTTCGGGACAGGCTACTTCGGGGAGCCAAAAACATTCAGTACTTC.

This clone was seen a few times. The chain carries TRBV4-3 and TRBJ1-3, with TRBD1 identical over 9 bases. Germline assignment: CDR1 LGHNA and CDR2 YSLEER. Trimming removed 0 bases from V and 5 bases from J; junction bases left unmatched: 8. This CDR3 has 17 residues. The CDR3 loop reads CASSQDLEQGARNTIYF. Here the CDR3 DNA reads TGCGCCAGCAGCCAAGATCTCGAACAGGGGGCGAGAAACACCATATATTTT.

The CDR3 sequence: CASSLRQGADEQFF. CDR3 DNA: TGTGCCAGCAGCTTACGGCAGGGGGCGGATGAGCAGTTCTTC. The chain is built from TRBV7-3 and TRBJ2-1, with 8 nucleotides matching TRBD1. This CDR3 spans 14 amino acids. The germline CDR1 and CDR2 sequences are SGHTA and FQGTGA. The J segment lost 8 bases and the V segment lost 2 bases, leaving 5 bases of the junction unmatched.

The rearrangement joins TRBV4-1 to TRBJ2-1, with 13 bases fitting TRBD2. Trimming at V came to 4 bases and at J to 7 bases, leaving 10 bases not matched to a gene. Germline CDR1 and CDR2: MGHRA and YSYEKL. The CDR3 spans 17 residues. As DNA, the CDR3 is TGCGCCAGCAGCCGCTCCGGGGGGACTAGCGGGGATAATGAGCAGTTCTTC. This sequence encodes CASSRSGGTSGDNEQFF.

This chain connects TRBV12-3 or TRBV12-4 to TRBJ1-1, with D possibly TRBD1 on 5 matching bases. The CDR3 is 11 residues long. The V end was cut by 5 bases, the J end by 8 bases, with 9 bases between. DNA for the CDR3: TGTGCCAGCAGTAGGGGCCGGGAAGCTTTCTTT. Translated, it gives CASSRGREAFF.

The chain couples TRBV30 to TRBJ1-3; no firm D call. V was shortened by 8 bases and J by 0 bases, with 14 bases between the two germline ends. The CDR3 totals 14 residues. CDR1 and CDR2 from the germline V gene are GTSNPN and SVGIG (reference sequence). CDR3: CARTELISGNTIYF. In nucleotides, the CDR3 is TGTGCCCGAACAGAACTCATCTCTGGAAACACCATATATTTT.

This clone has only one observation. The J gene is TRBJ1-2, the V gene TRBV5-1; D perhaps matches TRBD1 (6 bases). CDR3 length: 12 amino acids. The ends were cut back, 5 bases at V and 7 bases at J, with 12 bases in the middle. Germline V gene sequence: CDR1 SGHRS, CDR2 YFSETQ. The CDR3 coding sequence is TGCGCCAGCAGTTGGACAGACACTGGCTACACCTTC. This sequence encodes CASSWTDTGYTF.